Listed here is a single TCR beta chain. Its specificity is unknown. The sample's time point: cycle 4 day 1 (C4D1), after about 6 weeks of nivolumab. Every single patient, without exception, relapsed after autologous stem cell transplantation, and brentuximab vedotin exposure varied. The sample belongs to a study of PD-1 blockade in classical Hodgkin lymphoma. Study details: On a schedule of every 2 weeks, patients received nivolumab 3 mg/kg intravenously. Whole-study findings and limits: Compared with baseline, CD4+ but not CD8+ TCR diversity had risen significantly by C4D1. Complete responders' baseline diversity resembled that of newly diagnosed patients.

Clones were sequenced by immunoSEQ multiplex PCR, and TCRdb holds only the in-frame ones, with some missing. The table includes about 46,000 clones, about 80% detected once. Trimming removed 4 bases from V and 5 bases from J, with 15 bases in between. Germline assignment: CDR1 SGDLS and CDR2 YYNGEE. This CDR3 comprises 15 residues. Here the sequenced sample was peripheral blood mononuclear cells (PBMCs), taken before the fourth cycle of nivolumab. This sequence joins TRBV9 and TRBJ1-4, with TRBD1 as a possible D gene (6 bases). This TCR came from a human donor with classical Hodgkin lymphoma. CDR3 in amino acids: CASSPTGFINEKLFF. The CDR3 DNA reads TGTGCCAGCAGCCCAACAGGGTTTATAAATGAAAAACTGTTTTTT.